Listed below are T cell receptor beta chains from one sample, sequenced in a study of T cell changes during pregnancy in multiple sclerosis. Here immunoSEQ multiplex PCR was the method, and the copy in TCRdb shows in-frame clones only, minus some. This table has 35,000 to 45,000 clones, about nine tenths appearing once. The sample here was peripheral blood, taken in the second trimester of pregnancy. The receptors here all came from a female donor in good health, enrolled as a control in a pregnancy study. Each CDR3 is given with its conserved first and last residue. D genes are given only for firm matches. Clone size is shown for a subset of rows, as once, few, many or a class of expanded clone.

>.|TRBD1|TRBV30|TRBJ2-2
CAWSAGTGNTGELFF
TGTGCCTGGAGTGCCGGGACAGGGAACACCGGGGAGCTGTTTTTT
>.|.|TRBV1|TRBJ2-7
CTSSQDPAGTYEQYF
TGCACCAGCAGCCAGGACCCGGCGGGGACCTACGAGCAGTACTTC
>.|.|TRBV19|TRBJ1-2
CASTRTENYGYTF
TGTGCCAGTACCAGGACAGAAAACTATGGCTACACCTTC
>.|.|TRBV7-9|TRBJ1-4
CASSFPGTNEKLFF
TGTGCCAGCAGCTTCCCGGGGACTAATGAAAAACTGTTTTTT
>.|TRBD1|TRBV27|TRBJ1-6
CASSPRQGAGNRLHF
TGTGCCAGCAGTCCCCGACAGGGGGCGGGAAACCGCCTCCACTTT
>.|TRBD1|TRBV7-2|TRBJ1-5
CASSLGQGQPQHF
TGTGCCAGCAGCTTAGGACAGGGACAGCCCCAGCATTTT
>.|.|TRBV4-1|TRBJ2-7
CASSQDDSPYEQYF
TGCGCCAGCAGCCAAGATGACAGCCCCTACGAGCAGTACTTC
>.|TRBD1|TRBV5-6|TRBJ2-7
CASSFEGAHYEQYF
TGTGCCAGCAGCTTCGAGGGGGCACACTACGAGCAGTACTTC
>.|TRBD1|TRBV10-1|TRBJ1-1
CASSEKPDRLNTEAFF
TGCGCCAGCAGTGAGAAACCGGACAGGCTGAACACTGAAGCTTTCTTT
>.|TRBD2|TRBV7-8|TRBJ2-1
CASSPSGLADYNEQFF
TGTGCCAGCAGCCCGAGCGGACTAGCGGATTACAATGAGCAGTTCTTC
>.|TRBD2|TRBV19|TRBJ2-7
CASSIEGRRGRSSSYEQYF
TGTGCCAGTAGTATAGAGGGGAGGCGCGGGAGGTCCTCCTCCTACGAGCAGTACTTC
>.|TRBD1|TRBV29-1|TRBJ1-1
CSVERTGDTEAFF
TGCAGCGTTGAACGGACAGGGGACACTGAAGCTTTCTTT
>once|TRBD1|TRBV11-3|TRBJ2-6
CASSTRRTGWGAGANVLTF
TGTGCCAGCAGCACACGGAGGACAGGGTGGGGGGCTGGGGCCAACGTCCTGACTTTC
>.|.|TRBV27|TRBJ1-1
CASRPGFGTEAFF
TGTGCCAGCAGACCGGGGTTTGGCACTGAAGCTTTCTTT
>.|TRBD1|TRBV2|TRBJ2-7
CASRARDRGDYEQYF
TGTGCCAGCAGGGCCCGGGACAGGGGAGACTACGAGCAGTACTTC
>.|TRBD2|TRBV5-1|TRBJ2-2
CASSSLPSGRALSHSGELFF
TGCGCCAGCAGCTCCTTACCTAGCGGGAGGGCCCTATCCCACAGCGGGGAGCTGTTTTTT
>.|.|TRBV27|TRBJ1-1
CASSLGGAGRGAFF
TGTGCCAGCAGTTTAGGGGGGGCAGGGCGGGGAGCTTTCTTT
>.|.|TRBV30|TRBJ2-3
CAWSVQDTQYF
TGTGCCTGGAGTGTACAGGATACGCAGTATTTT
>.|.|TRBV5-8|TRBJ1-2
CASSLHRDVGGYTF
TGTGCCAGCAGCTTGCACAGGGACGTCGGTGGCTACACCTTC
>.|.|TRBV6-5|TRBJ2-5
CASSQGSQTQYF
TGTGCCAGCAGCCAGGGAAGTCAGACCCAGTACTTC
>.|TRBD1|TRBV5-1|TRBJ1-1
CASSYPKTGEATEAFF
TGCGCCAGCAGCTACCCGAAGACAGGGGAGGCCACTGAAGCTTTCTTT
>.|.|TRBV25-1|TRBJ2-2
CASSDRGTGELFF
TGTGCCAGCAGTGATCGAGGGACCGGGGAGCTGTTTTTT
>.|.|TRBV5-8|TRBJ1-5
CASSSGSRQEGNQPQHF
TGTGCCAGCAGCTCTGGGAGTAGGCAGGAGGGCAATCAGCCCCAGCATTTT
>.|.|TRBV27|TRBJ2-1
CASSLSQGGDEQFF
TGTGCCAGCAGTTTATCGCAGGGCGGGGATGAGCAGTTCTTC
>.|.|TRBV10-3|TRBJ1-1
CAISEGGENTEAFF
TGTGCCATCAGTGAAGGGGGGGAGAACACTGAAGCTTTCTTT
>.|.|TRBV18|TRBJ2-5
CASSPLPGQETQYF
TGTGCCAGCTCACCACTTCCAGGTCAAGAGACCCAGTACTTC
>.|.|TRBV18|TRBJ1-4
CASSPSGQATNEKLFF
TGTGCCAGCTCACCCTCCGGCCAGGCAACTAATGAAAAACTGTTTTTT
>.|.|TRBV4-1|TRBJ2-1
CASSQPRQQNNEQFF
TGCGCCAGCAGCCAACCCAGACAGCAAAACAATGAGCAGTTCTTC
>.|.|TRBV18|TRBJ1-2
CASSPARTAWGYTF
TGTGCCAGCTCACCAGCGAGGACAGCTTGGGGCTACACCTTC
>.|.|TRBV19|TRBJ2-7
CASSKAGDYEQYF
TGTGCCAGTAGTAAGGCAGGGGACTACGAGCAGTACTTC
>.|.|TRBV7-2|TRBJ2-7
CASSLGKVRSYEQYF
TGTGCCAGCAGCTTAGGGAAGGTGAGGTCCTACGAGCAGTACTTC
>.|.|TRBV6-5|TRBJ1-2
CASSTPNVGAGYTF
TGTGCCAGCAGTACACCAAACGTGGGGGCGGGCTACACCTTC
>.|TRBD1|TRBV30|TRBJ2-3
CAWRLAGGWSADTQYF
TGTGCCTGGAGACTGGCAGGGGGTTGGAGCGCAGATACGCAGTATTTT
>.|.|TRBV5-1|TRBJ2-1
CASSVTSPDINEQFF
TGCGCCAGCAGCGTGACTAGTCCAGACATCAATGAGCAGTTCTTC
>.|.|TRBV14|TRBJ1-3
CASSPSGGYGNTIYF
TGTGCCAGCAGCCCAAGCGGGGGGTACGGAAACACCATATATTTT
>once|.|TRBV4-1|TRBJ2-7
CASSPSVLLAPSSYEQYF
TGCGCCAGCAGCCCGAGCGTCCTGCTAGCCCCCAGCTCCTACGAGCAGTACTTC
>.|TRBD1|TRBV7-2|TRBJ1-1
CASSLARTGANTEAFF
TGTGCCAGCAGCTTAGCTCGGACAGGGGCGAACACTGAAGCTTTCTTT
>.|.|TRBV6-5|TRBJ2-7
CASSYSINYEQYF
TGTGCCAGCAGTTACTCTATTAACTACGAGCAGTACTTC
>.|.|TRBV11-3|TRBJ1-2
CASSYLGSGYGYTF
TGTGCCAGCAGCTACCTCGGGTCCGGCTATGGCTACACCTTC
>.|TRBD1|TRBV11-2|TRBJ2-4
CASSLDRQGENIQYF
TGTGCCAGCAGCTTAGATCGGCAGGGGGAAAACATTCAGTACTTC
>.|TRBD1|TRBV11-3|TRBJ1-2
CASSPAGTGGYGYTF
TGTGCCAGCAGCCCCGCCGGGACAGGGGGCTATGGCTACACCTTC
>.|.|TRBV5-4|TRBJ1-1
CASSLLRERDTEAFF
TGTGCCAGCAGCTTGCTCAGGGAAAGAGACACTGAAGCTTTCTTT
>.|TRBD1|TRBV2|TRBJ2-4
CASTGQAKNIQYF
TGTGCCAGCACCGGACAGGCTAAAAACATTCAGTACTTC
>.|.|TRBV6-1|TRBJ2-2
CASNPEGGSTGELFF
TGTGCCAGCAACCCAGAAGGGGGATCCACCGGGGAGCTGTTTTTT
>.|TRBD1|TRBV19|TRBJ1-5
CASSPGQNSNQPQHF
TGTGCCAGTAGTCCGGGACAGAATAGCAATCAGCCCCAGCATTTT
>.|TRBD2|TRBV14|TRBJ2-1
CASSQDQAGRRFF
TGTGCCAGCAGCCAAGATCAAGCGGGGAGACGGTTCTTC
>few|.|TRBV25-1|TRBJ1-1
CASREQVNTEAFF
TGTGCCAGCCGTGAACAGGTGAACACTGAAGCTTTCTTT
>.|.|TRBV19|TRBJ1-2
CASSMRDTPTRGYTF
TGTGCCAGTAGTATGAGGGACACCCCAACGAGAGGCTACACCTTC